This T cell receptor (beta chain) was observed in a study of shared clonotypes between healthy human individuals. General study findings and limits: Memory subsets generally showed smaller estimated richness than naive subsets did. Between a handful of donors, naive CD4 clonotypes were shared at a level of about 5%. Among donors, the sharing of clonotypes was expected to be influenced by sequencing depth. Donor scarcity curtailed the genetic and exposure-history diversity represented herein.

Repertoires were generated with immunoSEQ multiplex PCR, while TCRdb's copy carries only in-frame clones and drops some. The sample holds some 800,000 clones, almost 95% seen once. V was cut by 2 bases and J by 0 bases, with 17 bases left in between. This CDR3 comprises 17 residues. CDR1 MDHEN and CDR2 SYDVKM come from the germline V gene. In regard to this clone: Its antigen remains unidentified.

Positively selected for CCR7, the CD45RO-negative cells used as naive CD8 cells excluded terminally differentiated effector memory CD45RA+ cells. The chain has TRBV28 and TRBJ2-7; perhaps D is TRBD1 or TRBD2 (5 bases each). The sequence derives from a man aged 25 to 40 in good health. Specimen: naive CD8+ T cells sorted from blood. DNA for the CDR3: TGTGCCAGCAGTTTAATTCCCGGGACGGTCAGCTCCTACGAGCAGTACTTC. Residues: CASSLIPGTVSSYEQYF.